Presented here are 17 T cell receptor beta chains from one specimen sequenced in a study of cytomegalovirus exposure and HLA in healthy donors. This PCR relied on a set of 60 Vbeta primers and 13 Jbeta primers. TCRdb's copy holds only in-frame clones and misses some; the assay was immunoSEQ multiplex PCR. The sample contains about 190,000 clones, 70% to 75% of which appear only once. Sequenced material: PBMCs. The receptors were gathered from a man aged 25 to 45 in good health and CMV-seropositive.

This chain connects TRBV11-2 to TRBJ2-3, with a weak D call TRBD1 (5 bases). The CDR3 contains 16 residues. V was pared by 1 base and J by 0 bases, with 11 bases between. Germline V gene sequence: CDR1 SGHAT, CDR2 FQNNGV. CDR3 protein: CASSLAGMGSTDTQYF. The CDR3 DNA is TGTGCCAGCAGCTTAGCAGGGATGGGTAGCACAGATACGCAGTATTTT. The full variable domain, its missing parts supplied by reference TRBV11-2 and TRBJ2-3, is EAGVAQSPRYKIIEKRQSVAFWCNPISGHATLYWYQQILGQGPKLLIQFQNNGVVDDSQLPKDRFSAERLKGVDSTLKIQPAKLEDSAVYLCASSLAGMGSTDTQYFGPGTRLTVL.

A few counts support this clone. The CDR3 DNA reads as TGTGCCAGCACTCTGACAGGGGTATATGGCTACACCTTC. Its translation is CASTLTGVYGYTF. The chain has TRBV6-5 and TRBJ1-2, with 8 nucleotides matching TRBD1. The ends lost 7 bases at V and 5 bases at J; junction bases unmatched: 6. Germline V gene sequence: CDR1 MNHEY, CDR2 SVGAGI. This CDR3 has 13 residues.

The chain combines TRBV5-4 with TRBJ1-1, with TRBD1 matching 8 bases. Per the germline V gene, CDR1 is SGHNT and CDR2 is YYREEE (reference sequence). The CDR3 spans 14 residues. Unmatched junction bases numbered 5, after V lost 2 bases and J lost 5 bases. This CDR3 is CASSLATGGTEAFF. The CDR3 region has the DNA TGTGCCAGCAGCTTAGCCACAGGGGGAACTGAAGCTTTCTTT.

The CDR3 sequence: CASSYSGTGTEKLFF. The CDR3 nucleotides are TGTGCCAGCAGTTACTCAGGGACAGGGACGGAAAAACTGTTTTTT. The rearrangement joins TRBV6-5 to TRBJ1-4, with 9 nucleotides matching TRBD1. Germline values: CDR1 MNHEY, CDR2 SVGAGI. CDR3 size: 15 residues. J was trimmed by 8 bases and V by 0 bases; bases with no gene match: 4.

The V and J genes are TRBV28 and TRBJ1-2; 9 bases align to TRBD1. The germline gives CDR1 MDHEN, CDR2 SYDVKM. V was pared by 4 bases and J by 4 bases, with 4 bases of the junction left unmatched. This CDR3 contains 14 residues. CDR3 sequence (DNA): TGTGCCAGCAGTTCAGGACAGGGGAGCTATGGCTACACCTTC. Protein sequence: CASSSGQGSYGYTF.

The chain is built from TRBV25-1 and TRBJ2-4, with TRBD2 identical over 8 bases. The CDR3 extends over 16 amino acids. Per the germline V gene, CDR1 is MGHDK and CDR2 is SYGVNS. The trim removed 1 base at V and 7 bases at J, leaving 9 bases unmatched. CDR3 sequence reads: CASSESLVAGGNIQYF. As DNA, the CDR3 is TGTGCCAGCAGTGAATCTCTCGTGGCGGGAGGTAACATTCAGTACTTC.

The chain carries TRBV25-1 and TRBJ2-7; tentative D call: TRBD2 (6 bases). The CDR3 spans 14 residues. CDR1 and CDR2 (germline): MGHDK, SYGVNS. Trimming removed 1 base from V and 3 bases from J, with 10 bases in between. Written as DNA, the CDR3 is TGTGCCAGCAGTGAATCCGGGACTGGCTACGAGCAGTACTTC. The encoded protein is CASSESGTGYEQYF.

This clone was found once. CDR3 region: CASSFGQGIYYEQYF. CDR3 sequence (DNA): TGTGCCAGCAGCTTCGGACAGGGGATATACTACGAGCAGTACTTC. The chain uses TRBV7-9 and TRBJ2-7; 9 bases map to TRBD1. This CDR3 spans 15 amino acids. Germline CDR1 is SEHNR and CDR2 is FQNEAQ (reference sequence). J was trimmed by 3 bases and V by 3 bases; bases with no gene match: 6. Looking up the rest from reference TRBV7-9 and TRBJ2-7 gives the full variable domain: DTGVSQNPRHKITKRGQNVTFRCDPISEHNRLYWYRQTLGQGPEFLTYFQNEAQLEKSRLLSDRFSAERPKGSFSTLEIQRTEQGDSAMYLCASSFGQGIYYEQYFGPGTRLTVT.

This clone was found once. The chain joins TRBV5-8 to TRBJ1-5; D perhaps matches TRBD1 (6 bases). CDR1 SGHTS and CDR2 YDEGEE come from the germline V gene. V was clipped by 2 bases and J by 6 bases, with 9 bases between them. The CDR3 length is 13 residues. The CDR3 coding sequence is TGTGCCAGCAGCTTCCAGGGGCCTCAGCCCCAGCATTTT. It specifies CASSFQGPQPQHF.

This clone showed up just a few times. V gene TRBV4-3 combines with J gene TRBJ2-6, with D perhaps matching TRBD1 (5 bases). The CDR3 length is 16 residues. Germline V gene data show CDR1 as LGHNA and CDR2 as YSLEER. V lost 0 bases and J lost 3, with 9 bases in between. CDR3 DNA sequence: TGCGCCAGCAGCCAAGACCTCAGGGATGGGGCCAACGTCCTGACTTTC. Its translation is CASSQDLRDGANVLTF.

This clone has more than one count but fewer than ten. V and J are TRBV11-3 and TRBJ2-1; TRBD2 matches at 7 bases. Trimming took 1 base from V and 10 from J; bases not matched to a gene: 13. This CDR3 spans 16 amino acids. CDR1 is SGHNT, CDR2 YENEEA, per germline. CDR3 DNA sequence: TGTGCCAGCAGCTTAGGGGTGGTGGGAGGGCCGGGGGAGCAGTTCTTC. Translated: CASSLGVVGGPGEQFF.

This chain links TRBV6-1 with TRBJ2-1; weak D call: TRBD1 (7 bases). Trimming took 8 bases from V and 8 from J, leaving 19 bases between them. This CDR3 is built from 14 residues. Germline V gives CDR1 MNHNS, CDR2 SASEGT. CDR3 residues: CASARGAGRDEQFF. The CDR3 DNA reads TGTGCCAGCGCCAGGGGGGCGGGAAGGGATGAGCAGTTCTTC.

This clone was seen only a few times. The J gene is TRBJ1-1, the V gene TRBV11-2; 8 bases map to TRBD1. J gave up 7 bases and V 4 bases, and 5 bases lay outside the gene matches. Germline CDR1 is SGHAT and CDR2 is FQNNGV. The CDR3 sequence is 13 residues long. CDR3: CASSSGTGLEAFF. In DNA form, the CDR3 reads TGTGCCAGCAGCTCCGGGACAGGACTTGAAGCTTTCTTT.

This chain joins TRBV9 and TRBJ2-1; weak D call: TRBD2 (5 bases). V was shortened by 0 bases and J by 2 bases, with 9 bases between the two germline ends. The CDR3 has 15 amino acids. Looked up from germline, CDR1 is SGDLS and CDR2 is YYNGEE. In DNA, the CDR3 is TGTGCCAGCAGCGTAGGCCGGGGTCCCTACAATGAGCAGTTCTTC. It encodes CASSVGRGPYNEQFF.

The V gene is TRBV7-8, the J gene TRBJ1-2; D remains ambiguous. Germline-derived CDR1 and CDR2 are SGHVS and FQNEAQ. The CDR3 extends over 15 amino acids. V gave up 7 bases and J gave up 3 bases, with 18 bases separating them. Here the CDR3 reads CASTFTASGDYGYTF. The CDR3 DNA sequence: TGTGCCAGCACCTTTACAGCCTCAGGCGACTATGGCTACACCTTC.

The chain uses TRBV10-3 and TRBJ2-3; a possible D gene is TRBD2 (7 bases). Germline values: CDR1 ENHRY, CDR2 SYGVKD. V gave up 4 bases and J gave up 2 bases, with 16 bases separating them. The CDR3 runs to 16 residues. The CDR3 spells CAISGTDAGATDTQYF. CDR3 bases: TGTGCCATCAGTGGGACCGACGCGGGGGCCACAGATACGCAGTATTTT.

In regard to this clone: One end of the junction does not line up with germline, which may come from a read error. The rearrangement links TRBV7-7 to TRBJ2-3; a weak D match, TRBD1 (5 bases). Germline CDR1 reads SSHAT; CDR2 reads FNYEAQ (reference sequence). This CDR3 has 14 amino acids. The CDR3 bases are TGTGCTAGCAGCTTAGGGGTAGCATCAGATACGCAGTATTTT. It codes for CASSLGVASDTQYF.